This TCR beta chain was retrieved from a study of T cell responses to AZD1222 COVID-19 vaccine listed by TCRdb under 2021. Notes on the research overall: TCR sequencing was performed for 230 to 250 trial participants, of whom about 200 were given two doses of AZD1222 and around 26 were given two doses of MenACWY control vaccine. Enrollment into the trials was organized by age into subgroups of 18-55, 56-69 and 70-plus years, and those subgroups contained roughly 150, 30 and 60 TCR-sequenced participants, respectively.

This specimen's time point label, per the study, means: about 28 days (+/-7) after the second vaccine dose. Because spike-specific TCR depth and breadth did not differ between the two schedules, AZD1222 recipients who got a second dose at roughly 4 weeks were pooled with those who got a second dose at roughly 12 weeks. The vaccinee samples were drawn from two UK trials, COV001 and COV002, one of which was a single-blind randomized controlled phase 2/3 trial testing AZD1222 (ChAdOx1 nCoV-19) in healthy adults. For TCRbeta chain sequencing, PBMC samples from trial participants were taken at day 0 and at day 28 after the second dose. The CDR3 regions of human TCRbeta chains were analyzed by immunosequencing. The authors' analysis ran thus. TCRs in the repertoires were matched against a reference library of SARS-CoV-2-specific TCRs that had been generated with the MIRA antigen-specificity platform. Breadth was defined as the fraction of unique TCRs that were SARS-CoV-2-associated. Depth was defined as the fraction of total T cells that were SARS-CoV-2-associated. Using the MIRA data, each spike-specific TCR was mapped to the spike region that the TCR reacts to and placed in a CD4 or CD8 class. Log10-transformed breadth and depth values were compared by one-way ANOVA with Sidak's multiple comparisons tests. TCRdb obtained this table from immuneACCESS and retained in-frame rearrangements with V and J assigned. These tables miss some clones; where compared with another copy, unresolved V genes account for less than half of the shortfall, and the remainder is unexplained. V and J calls and clone size are those listed in that table; D and trimming were worked out from the DNA. The sample records 250,000 to 300,000 clones, 94% of which are singletons. The top ten hold less than 0.65% of the sample.

Points on this clone: Its recognized antigen is unknown. No much larger clone exists at a distance of one base, and base qualities are not known.

The CDR3 holds 12 amino acids from the cysteine to the phenylalanine. Only CDR3 DNA is held: 36 bases, read in frame from base 1. From the germline V gene, CDR1 is SNHLY and CDR2 is FYNNEI. V is cut by 5 bases and J by 4 bases, and the space between the germline ends is 8 bases. What the research found in general, with its limitations: Reportedly, close to half of the unique spike-specific TCRs recognized epitopes lying outside the regions that are mutated in the B.1.351 and B.1.1.7 variants. Conclusions about previously exposed vaccinees are limited, since just a handful of AZD1222 recipients were seropositive for SARS-CoV-2 at baseline. Participants were mostly white British and included more females than males, and it was suggested by the authors that clonal diversity may have been underestimated. No day 14 peak-response samples were available, so repertoires were characterized only after the peak T cell response. In the small 56-69-year group, the increase in depth fell short of significance, most likely because of low power. After two AZD1222 doses, spike-specific TCR breadth and depth were significantly higher than at day 0 and than in MenACWY recipients. The whole spike protein was spanned by vaccine-associated CD4 TCRs, and dominant responses were seen in regions 160-218 and 743-854.

The clonotype originates from an adult who received the AZD1222 COVID-19 vaccine. Sequencing was performed on peripheral blood, taken 28 days after the second AZD1222 dose. The chain is made from TRBV2 and TRBJ1-2; TRBD1 is a possible D gene, resting on 6 matching bases. The CDR3 here reads CASSPGAYGYTF. The base sequence is TGTGCCAGCAGTCCAGGGGCCTATGGCTACACCTTC.